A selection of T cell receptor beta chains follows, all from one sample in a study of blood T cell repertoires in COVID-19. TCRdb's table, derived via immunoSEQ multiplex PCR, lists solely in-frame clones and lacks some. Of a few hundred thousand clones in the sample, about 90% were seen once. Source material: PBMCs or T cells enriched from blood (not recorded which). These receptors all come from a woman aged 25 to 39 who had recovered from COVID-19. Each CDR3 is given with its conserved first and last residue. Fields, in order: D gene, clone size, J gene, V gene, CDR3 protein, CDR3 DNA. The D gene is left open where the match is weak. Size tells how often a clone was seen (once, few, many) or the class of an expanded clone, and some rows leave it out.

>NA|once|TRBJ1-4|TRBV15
CATSPYRTTATNEKLFF
TGTGCCACCAGCCCTTACCGTACGACAGCAACTAATGAAAAACTGTTTTTT
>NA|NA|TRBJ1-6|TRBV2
CASSEAGQGRSPLHF
TGTGCCAGCAGTGAAGCAGGGCAGGGCCGCTCACCCCTCCACTTT
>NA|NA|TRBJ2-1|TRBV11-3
CASSLTGNPHNEQFF
TGTGCCAGCAGCTTAACAGGGAACCCTCACAATGAGCAGTTCTTC
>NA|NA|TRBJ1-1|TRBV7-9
CASSRTGDRNTEAFF
TGTGCCAGCAGCCGAACCGGGGATCGGAACACTGAAGCTTTCTTT
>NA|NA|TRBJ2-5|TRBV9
CASREDSTLTQYF
TGTGCCAGCAGGGAAGACAGTACCCTCACCCAGTACTTC
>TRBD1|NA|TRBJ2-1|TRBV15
CATSRTQGDLYNEQFF
TGTGCCACCAGCAGGACGCAGGGGGACCTCTACAATGAGCAGTTCTTC
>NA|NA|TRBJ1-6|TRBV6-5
CASSYAVGGNNSPLHF
TGTGCCAGCAGTTACGCGGTCGGCGGTAATAATTCACCCCTCCACTTT
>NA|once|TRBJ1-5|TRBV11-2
CASSLGPSQPQHF
TGTGCCAGCAGCTTAGGTCCGTCCCAGCCCCAGCATTTT
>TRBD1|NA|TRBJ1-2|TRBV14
CASSHRQGLYGYTF
TGTGCCAGCAGCCACCGACAGGGTCTCTATGGCTACACCTTC
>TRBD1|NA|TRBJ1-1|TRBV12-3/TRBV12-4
CAIGTGRNTEAFF
TGTGCCATCGGGACAGGGAGGAACACTGAAGCTTTCTTT
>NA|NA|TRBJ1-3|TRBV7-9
CASRSRDTRSGNTIYF
TGTGCCAGCAGGTCCCGGGACACCCGCTCTGGAAACACCATATATTTT
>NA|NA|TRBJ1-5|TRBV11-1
CASSPQGNQPQHF
TGTGCCAGCAGCCCTCAGGGCAATCAGCCCCAGCATTTT
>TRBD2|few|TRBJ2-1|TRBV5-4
CASSRIAGGTYNEQFF
TGTGCCAGCAGCCGCATAGCGGGGGGAACATACAATGAGCAGTTCTTC
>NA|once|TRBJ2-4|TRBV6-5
CASNRAAENIQYF
TGTGCCAGCAACCGAGCGGCGGAAAACATTCAGTACTTC
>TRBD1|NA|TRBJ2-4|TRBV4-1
CASSPTPGGHQLAKNIQYF
TGCGCCAGCAGCCCAACCCCAGGGGGCCACCAATTAGCCAAAAACATTCAGTACTTC
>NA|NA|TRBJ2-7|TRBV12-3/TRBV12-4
CASSLRQHYEQYF
TGTGCCAGCAGTTTAAGACAACACTACGAGCAGTACTTC
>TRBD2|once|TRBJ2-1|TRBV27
CASSSLGSGGHYNEQFF
TGTGCCAGCAGTTCGTTGGGGTCGGGAGGTCACTACAATGAGCAGTTCTTC
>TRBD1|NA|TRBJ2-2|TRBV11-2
CASSGRSGQGITTGELFF
TGTGCCAGCAGCGGGAGGTCCGGACAGGGGATTACCACCGGGGAGCTGTTTTTT
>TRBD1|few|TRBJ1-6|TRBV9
CASSTGTGGSPLHF
TGTGCCAGCAGCACCGGGACAGGGGGTTCACCCCTCCACTTT
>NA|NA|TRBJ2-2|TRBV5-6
CASSGQFDGELFF
TGTGCCAGCAGCGGCCAGTTTGATGGGGAGCTGTTTTTT
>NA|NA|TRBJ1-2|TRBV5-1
CASSIDRVGGYGYTF
TGCGCCAGCAGCATTGACCGGGTCGGTGGCTATGGCTACACCTTC
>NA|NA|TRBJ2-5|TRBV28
CASSLSGGAQETQYF
TGTGCCAGCAGTTTATCGGGCGGGGCCCAAGAGACCCAGTACTTC
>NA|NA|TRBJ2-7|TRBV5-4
CASSPPGIMDEQYF
TGTGCCAGCAGCCCCCCGGGAATTATGGACGAGCAGTACTTC
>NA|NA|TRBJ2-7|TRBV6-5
CASKAEPRSYEQYF
TGTGCCAGCAAGGCGGAACCGAGGAGCTACGAGCAGTACTTC
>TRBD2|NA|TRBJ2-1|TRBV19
CASSIDRSGTYNEQFF
TGTGCCAGTAGTATAGATCGTAGCGGGACCTACAATGAGCAGTTCTTC